This T cell receptor beta chain was captured by sequencing in a study of identical twins. MiXCR, run by TCRdb on the 5' RACE reads, gives a single entry per CDR3 protein. This sample has about 210,000 distinct CDR3 sequences, with approximately 9% found just once. The CDR3 runs to 11 residues. The V gene lost 5 bases and the J gene lost 5 bases, with 5 bases spanning the gap. Concerning this clonotype itself: What it binds is not known.

Notes on the study in general: Part of the zero-insertion signal could reflect confounding by invariant MAIT and iNKT cells. The authors drew conclusions from cross-sectional statistical analysis rather than following the same donors. In cord blood, abundant beta clonotypes had fewer insertions; memory showed no trend.

The rearrangement joins TRBV12-3 or TRBV12-4 to TRBJ2-3; D call uncertain. What was sequenced was memory (CD45RO+) T cells sorted from blood. This TCR came from a woman aged 18-29 years in good health. In DNA, the CDR3 is TGTGCCAGCAGTCCCCTAGATACGCAGTATTTT. It codes for CASSPLDTQYF.